Presented here are 32 T cell receptor beta chains from one specimen sequenced in a study of blood T cells in healthy people across ages. A second PCR of roughly 7 to 11 cycles used a sample-barcoded 5' primer and a J-beta primer mix. TCRdb analysed the 5' RACE reads with MiXCR anew, one entry per CDR3 protein. The sample holds roughly 700,000 distinct CDR3 sequences, 45% to 50% seen once. Sample: blood. Receptors originate from a woman aged 55-70 years in good health.

The V gene is TRBV9, the J gene TRBJ2-5, with 9 bases aligning to TRBD1. The J call may not be correct, given that the DNA end is closer to TRBJ2-7. The CDR3 length is 17 residues. Germline V gene lookup returns CDR1 SGDLS and CDR2 YYNGEE. DNA of the CDR3: TGTGCCAGCAGCGAAAGGTCCGGGACAGGGTTGGACGCCGAGCAGTACTTC. This translates into CASSERSGTGLDAEQYF.

A few counts support this clonotype. The V call is TRBV29-1, the J call TRBJ1-2; no clear D. The germline gives CDR1 SQVTM, CDR2 ANQGSEA. The V gene lost 2 bases and the J gene lost 7 bases, with 5 bases spanning the gap. The CDR3 covers 10 residues. In nucleotides, the CDR3 is TGCAGCGTTGAACTCGCTGGCTACACCTTC. Its protein product is CSVELAGYTF.

This chain links TRBV20-1 with TRBJ1-1; D possibly corresponds to TRBD1 (5 bases). Trimming left V 3 bases short and J 2 bases short, with 13 bases between. This CDR3 has 14 amino acids. The V gene's germline CDR1 is DFQATT and CDR2 SNEGSKA (reference sequence). CDR3 residues: CSARVGTANTEAFF. CDR3 DNA sequence: TGCAGTGCTAGGGTCGGGACGGCTAACACTGAAGCTTTCTTT.

This clonotype was seen just once. This chain connects TRBV24-1 to TRBJ1-5, with 9 nucleotides matching TRBD1. This CDR3 comprises 14 residues. Germline CDR1 KGHDR, CDR2 SFDVKD. Trimming cost V 3 bases and J 5 bases; bases outside gene matches: 1. The DNA of the CDR3 is TGTGCCACCAGTGATGGGGACAGGGATCAGCCCCAGCATTTT. Its translation: CATSDGDRDQPQHF.

CDR3 loop: CATSRGMVAGNLQETQYF. In DNA, the CDR3 is TGTGCCACCAGCAGAGGGATGGTAGCGGGGAACCTACAAGAGACCCAGTACTTC. The V call is TRBV15, the J call TRBJ2-5, with 8 bases lining up with TRBD2. Germline values: CDR1 LNHNV, CDR2 YYDKDF (reference sequence). This CDR3 has 18 residues. Trimming cost V 1 base and J 2 bases; bases outside gene matches: 12. The entire variable domain, with the rest obtained from reference TRBV15 and TRBJ2-5, is as follows: DAMVIQNPRYQVTQFGKPVTLSCSQTLNHNVMYWYQQKSSQAPKLLFHYYDKDFNNEADTPDNFQSRRPNTSFCFLDIRSPGLGDTAMYLCATSRGMVAGNLQETQYFGPGTRLLVL.

This clonotype was seen more than once but under ten times. This chain connects TRBV9 to TRBJ2-7; 8 bases agree with TRBD2. This CDR3 region has 15 residues. Germline lookup yields CDR1 SGDLS and CDR2 YYNGEE. With 1 base clipped from V and 1 base from J, the junction kept 4 bases outside the gene matches. CDR3 loop: CASSVQAGVSYEQYF. For the CDR3, the DNA is TGTGCCAGCAGCGTACAAGCGGGAGTGTCCTACGAGCAGTACTTC.

The chain combines TRBV10-3 with TRBJ2-7; D not certain. Germline lookup yields CDR1 ENHRY and CDR2 SYGVKD. Trimming shortened V by 7 bases and J by 1 base, and 11 bases separated the two germline ends. The CDR3 length is 13 residues. CDR3 region: CAIKAPGSYEQYF. Here the CDR3 DNA reads TGTGCCATCAAGGCACCGGGTTCCTACGAGCAGTACTTC.

This chain connects TRBV5-1 to TRBJ2-1; the match to TRBD2 covers 8 bases. CDR1 is SGHRS, CDR2 YFSETQ, per germline. The CDR3 is made up of 15 amino acids. The trim removed 3 bases at V and 7 bases at J, leaving 9 bases unmatched. CDR3 DNA: TGCGCCAGCAGCTGGGTGTCTAGCGGGTCAAATGAGCAGTTCTTC. Its protein product is CASSWVSSGSNEQFF. Together with reference TRBV5-1 and TRBJ2-1, the CDR3 gives the full variable domain: KAGVTQTPRYLIKTRGQQVTLSCSPISGHRSVSWYQQTPGQGLQFLFEYFSETQRNKGNFPGRFSGRQFSNSRSEMNVSTLELGDSALYLCASSWVSSGSNEQFFGPGTRLTVL.

CDR3 DNA: TGTGCCTGGGACCCGAGGCCGCACTACGAGCAGTACTTC. This codes for CAWDPRPHYEQYF. This rearrangement joins TRBV30 to TRBJ2-7; D unclear. The V end lost 5 bases, the J end lost 3 bases, and 14 bases lay between the germline ends. The CDR3 is 13 amino acids. Germline lookup yields CDR1 GTSNPN and CDR2 SVGIG (reference sequence).

This sequence joins TRBV20-1 and TRBJ2-1; 11 bases map to TRBD2. J was trimmed by 6 bases and V by 1 base; bases with no gene match: 2. CDR1 DFQATT and CDR2 SNEGSKA come from the germline V gene (reference sequence). The CDR3 is 14 residues long. This chain's CDR3 is CSARVAGGINEQFF. As DNA, the CDR3 is TGCAGTGCTAGAGTAGCGGGAGGGATCAATGAGCAGTTCTTC.

The table lists this clonotype with a few counts. The rearrangement links TRBV25-1 to TRBJ2-5; D is ambiguous. Germline V gene sequence: CDR1 MGHDK, CDR2 SYGVNS. The CDR3 covers 13 residues. V gave up 4 bases and J gave up 2 bases, with 8 bases separating them. CDR3 amino acids: CASSATEQETQYF. Written as DNA, the CDR3 is TGTGCCAGCAGTGCAACAGAGCAAGAGACCCAGTACTTC. The full variable domain, with the rest looked up from reference TRBV25-1 and TRBJ2-5, is EADIYQTPRYLVIGTGKKITLECSQTMGHDKMYWYQQDPGMELHLIHYSYGVNSTEKGDLSSESTVSRIRTEHFPLTLESARPSHTSQYLCASSATEQETQYFGPGTRLLVL.

This clonotype was detected only a few times. For the CDR3, the DNA is TGTGCCAGCAGCTCCCTAGCGGGAGGTACCAAAAACATTCAGTACTTC. It codes for CASSSLAGGTKNIQYF. V usage is TRBV7-2 and J usage is TRBJ2-4; 11 bases agree with TRBD2. V lost 4 bases to trimming and J lost 2 bases; unmatched junction nucleotides: 4. Germline V gene data show CDR1 as SGHTA and CDR2 as FQGNSA. The CDR3 covers 16 residues.

The rearrangement links TRBV28 to TRBJ2-3; 7 bases align to TRBD1. Germline assignment: CDR1 MDHEN and CDR2 SYDVKM. This CDR3 has 15 amino acids. V lost 5 bases to trimming and J lost 0 bases; unmatched junction nucleotides: 5. The CDR3 region has the DNA TGTGCCAGCAGTCACGGGACAGATAGCACAGATACGCAGTATTTT. It yields the protein CASSHGTDSTDTQYF.

V gene TRBV20-1 combines with J gene TRBJ1-6, with no clear D. Deletions cut 0 bases from V and 5 bases from J, with 11 bases between. This CDR3 spans 15 amino acids. Germline V gene sequence: CDR1 DFQATT, CDR2 SNEGSKA (reference sequence). CDR3 sequence reads: CSARDIGSNNSPLHF. The CDR3 DNA is TGCAGTGCTAGAGATATTGGCAGCAATAATTCACCCCTCCACTTT.

V usage is TRBV11-2 and J usage is TRBJ2-3; 12 nucleotides agree with TRBD2. The CDR3 loop spans 16 amino acids. Germline-derived CDR1 and CDR2 are SGHAT and FQNNGV. V gave up 0 bases and J gave up 3 bases; unmatched junction bases: 1. The CDR3 bases are TGTGCCAGCAGCTTAGATGGACTAGCGGGGACAGATACGCAGTATTTT. Its protein product is CASSLDGLAGTDTQYF.

The V and J genes are TRBV20-1 and TRBJ2-5; 10 bases are shared with TRBD2. Trimming took 1 base from V and 0 from J; bases not matched to a gene: 5. Germline CDR1 reads DFQATT; CDR2 reads SNEGSKA (reference sequence). CDR3 length: 16 residues. The CDR3 protein is CSARGMTSGYQETQYF. The DNA of the CDR3 is TGCAGTGCTAGAGGGATGACTAGCGGGTACCAAGAGACCCAGTACTTC.

This chain joins TRBV6-1 and TRBJ2-3, with 10 nucleotides matching TRBD2. Germline CDR1 MNHNS, CDR2 SASEGT. The J segment lost 4 bases and the V segment lost 0 bases, leaving 1 base of the junction unmatched. The CDR3 has 15 amino acids. The CDR3 region has the DNA TGTGCCAGCAGTGAAGCAGCGGGAGGGCCAGATACGCAGTATTTT. Protein product: CASSEAAGGPDTQYF.

This clonotype was seen only a few times. This chain uses TRBV20-1 with TRBJ2-7; D uncertain. Trimming removed 6 bases at V and 4 bases at J, with 22 bases between. There are 15 residues in the CDR3. CDR1 is DFQATT and CDR2 is SNEGSKA in the germline V gene (reference sequence). CDR3 protein: CSAPPTPPSKYEQYF. The DNA for the CDR3 is TGCAGTGCCCCCCCCACCCCGCCGTCCAAATACGAGCAGTACTTC.

In regard to this clonotype: This may arise from a read error, as a much more abundant clone is one base away. This CDR3 is CASSFHTGELFF. The CDR3 coding sequence is TGTGCCAGCAGTTTCCACACCGGGGAGCTGTTTTTT. This sequence joins TRBV12-3 or TRBV12-4 and TRBJ2-2; D is ambiguous. The CDR3 loop spans 12 amino acids. The V end was cut by 3 bases, the J end by 3 bases, with 2 bases between.

This clonotype appeared many times. The chain combines TRBV7-3 with TRBJ2-1, with D perhaps TRBD1 or TRBD2 (5 bases each). Germline CDR1 SGHTA, CDR2 FQGTGA. CDR3 length: 13 residues. V shed 1 base and J shed 9 bases, with 10 bases lying between them. CDR3 nucleotides: TGTGCCAGCAGCTTAAGTTACGGGACTGAGCAGTTCTTC. Protein sequence: CASSLSYGTEQFF.

In this sample, this clonotype turned up a few times. As DNA, the CDR3 is TGCAGTGCTAGTGGGACAGGGGCGGAGACCCAGTACTTC. It translates to CSASGTGAETQYF. The chain links TRBV20-1 to TRBJ2-5, with 10 bases aligning to TRBD1. This CDR3 spans 13 amino acids. Unmatched junction bases numbered 3, after V lost 3 bases and J lost 5 bases. Germline loops: CDR1 DFQATT, CDR2 SNEGSKA (reference sequence).

V gene TRBV3-1 combines with J gene TRBJ2-7; TRBD2 matches 9 bases. Per germline, CDR1 LGHDT and CDR2 YNNKEL (reference sequence). V lost 1 base to trimming and J lost 0 bases; unmatched junction nucleotides: 10. The CDR3 runs to 18 residues. This CDR3 reads CASSQVHLAGVSSYEQYF. As DNA, the CDR3 is TGTGCCAGCAGCCAAGTCCATTTAGCGGGGGTGAGCTCCTACGAGCAGTACTTC.

This clonotype has just a few counts. The V call is TRBV7-2, the J call TRBJ2-3; D is possibly TRBD1 or TRBD2 (5 bases each). This CDR3 spans 15 amino acids. Per germline, CDR1 SGHTA and CDR2 FQGNSA. CDR3 loop: CAAVPPGRDTDTQYF. The CDR3 DNA sequence: TGTGCTGCGGTTCCCCCGGGACGAGACACAGATACGCAGTATTTT. The full variable domain, its missing parts supplied by reference TRBV7-2 and TRBJ2-3, is GAGVSQSPSNKVTEKGKDVELRCDPISGHTALYWYRQSLGQGLEFLIYFQGNSAPDKSGLPSDRFSAERTGGSVSTLTIQRTQQEDSAVYLCAAVPPGRDTDTQYFGPGTRLTVL.

This clonotype was seen more than once but under ten times. The rearrangement links TRBV12-3 or TRBV12-4 to TRBJ2-6; the D gene could be TRBD1 or TRBD2 (5 bases each). The V end was cut by 5 bases, the J end by 2 bases, with 16 bases between. CDR3 size: 17 residues. CDR3 DNA sequence: TGTGCCAGCAGTAAGGGACGGCCAGGGACTGGGGCCAACGTCCTGACTTTC. Its protein is CASSKGRPGTGANVLTF.

CDR3 region: CGAGISGANVLTF. The CDR3, as DNA: TGTGGGGCGGGGATTTCTGGGGCCAACGTCCTGACTTTC. The chain employs TRBV30 and TRBJ2-6; a possible D gene is TRBD2 (6 bases). The germline V gene encodes CDR1 GTSNPN and CDR2 SVGIG (reference sequence). The CDR3 length is 13 residues.

The chain has TRBV20-1 and TRBJ1-2, with unresolved D. Germline CDR1 and CDR2: DFQATT and SNEGSKA (reference sequence). The CDR3 extends over 12 amino acids. Trimming pared 3 bases from V and 6 bases from J, leaving 11 bases between. Here the CDR3 DNA reads TGCAGTGCTAGTCGTGGGTCTGATGGCTACACCTTC. Its protein is CSASRGSDGYTF.

This chain connects TRBV6-2 or TRBV6-3 to TRBJ2-7, with 9 bases fitting TRBD2. The V and J ends lost 8 bases and 4 bases, in that order; junction bases with no gene match: 15. Germline V gene sequence: CDR1 MNHEY, CDR2 SVGEGT. The CDR3 consists of 16 residues. The CDR3 nucleotides read TGTGCCAGCCGTTTCGGGTTTAGCGGGAGAAGGTACGAGCAGTACTTC. Protein: CASRFGFSGRRYEQYF.

This sequence joins TRBV9 and TRBJ2-5; 7 bases agree with TRBD2. Looked up from germline, CDR1 is SGDLS and CDR2 is YYNGEE. V was pared by 1 base and J by 0 bases, with 3 bases of the junction left unmatched. The CDR3 spans 15 residues. Here the CDR3 DNA reads TGTGCCAGCAGCGTATCACTAGCGCACCAAGAGACCCAGTACTTC. This gives the protein CASSVSLAHQETQYF.

The rearrangement joins TRBV25-1 to TRBJ2-7; TRBD2 aligns across 8 bases. Germline CDR1 is MGHDK and CDR2 is SYGVNS. J was trimmed by 7 bases and V by 2 bases; bases with no gene match: 10. This CDR3 spans 15 amino acids. CDR3 in DNA: TGTGCCAGCAGTGAAGGGACTAGTACGATCGATGAGCAGTACTTC. Its translation: CASSEGTSTIDEQYF.

The V gene is TRBV7-2, the J gene TRBJ2-4, with 7 positions matching TRBD2. There are 17 residues in the CDR3. The germline V gene encodes CDR1 SGHTA and CDR2 FQGNSA. J lost 13 bases, V lost 5 bases, and 23 bases had no gene match. The CDR3 is CASSPTRLALLSGEQYF. The CDR3 bases are TGTGCCAGCAGCCCAACTCGACTAGCTCTCCTCTCGGGGGAGCAGTACTTC.

As regards this clonotype: Since the CDR3 does not end with the conserved phenylalanine or tryptophan, this likely comes from a read error. This chain uses TRBV28 with TRBJ2-3; weak D call: TRBD2 (6 bases). Looked up from germline, CDR1 is MDHEN and CDR2 is SYDVKM. This CDR3 is 14 amino acids long. V gave up 3 bases and J gave up 6 bases, with 13 bases separating them. CDR3 DNA: TGTGCCAGCAGTTTTCGCGGGATGCGGGATACGCAGTATTAT. Protein: CASSFRGMRDTQYY.

This clonotype occurred many times. The V and J genes are TRBV27 and TRBJ2-7; TRBD2 agrees at 8 bases. Germline V gene lookup returns CDR1 MNHEY and CDR2 SMNVEV (reference sequence). The CDR3 consists of 15 residues. The J segment lost 1 base and the V segment lost 5 bases, leaving 7 bases of the junction unmatched. CDR3 nucleotide sequence: TGTGCCAGCAGTGCTGGGACTAGTGCGTCCTACGAGCAGTACTTC. Protein: CASSAGTSASYEQYF.